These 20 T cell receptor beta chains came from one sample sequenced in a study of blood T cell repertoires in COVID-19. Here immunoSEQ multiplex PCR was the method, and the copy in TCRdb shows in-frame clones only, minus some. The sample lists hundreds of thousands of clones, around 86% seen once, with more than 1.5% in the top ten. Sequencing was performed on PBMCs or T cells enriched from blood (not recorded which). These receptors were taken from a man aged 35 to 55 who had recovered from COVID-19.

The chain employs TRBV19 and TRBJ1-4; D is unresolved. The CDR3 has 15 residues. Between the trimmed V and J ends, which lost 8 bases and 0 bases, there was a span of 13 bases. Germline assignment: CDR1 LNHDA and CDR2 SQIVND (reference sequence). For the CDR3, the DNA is TGTGCCAGTTCAGAGGGAGGGACAACTAATGAAAAACTGTTTTTT. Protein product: CASSEGGTTNEKLFF.

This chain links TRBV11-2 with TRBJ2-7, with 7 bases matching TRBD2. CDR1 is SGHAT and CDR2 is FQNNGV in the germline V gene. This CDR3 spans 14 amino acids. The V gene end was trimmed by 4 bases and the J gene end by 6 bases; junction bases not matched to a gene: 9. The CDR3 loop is CASSSRDYSREQYF. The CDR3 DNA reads TGTGCCAGCAGCTCAAGGGACTATAGTCGCGAGCAGTACTTC.

CDR3 region: CASNGGSDTQYF. DNA for the CDR3: TGTGCCAGCAACGGGGGGTCAGATACGCAGTATTTT. The chain joins TRBV9 to TRBJ2-3, with TRBD2 matching 7 bases. The CDR3 contains 12 residues. Germline V gene sequence: CDR1 SGDLS, CDR2 YYNGEE. V was pared by 6 bases and J by 4 bases, with 2 bases of the junction left unmatched.

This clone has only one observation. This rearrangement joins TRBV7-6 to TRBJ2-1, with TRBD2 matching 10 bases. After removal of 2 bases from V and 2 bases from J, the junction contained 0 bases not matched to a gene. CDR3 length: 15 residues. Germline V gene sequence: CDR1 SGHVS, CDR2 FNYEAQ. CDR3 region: CASSLSGGAYNEQFF. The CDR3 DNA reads TGTGCCAGCAGCTTAAGCGGGGGGGCCTACAATGAGCAGTTCTTC.

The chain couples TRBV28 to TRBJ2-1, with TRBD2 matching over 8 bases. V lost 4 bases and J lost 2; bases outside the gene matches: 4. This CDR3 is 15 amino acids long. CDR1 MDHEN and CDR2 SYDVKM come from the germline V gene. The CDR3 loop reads CASSSAGEAYNEQFF. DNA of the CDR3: TGTGCCAGCAGTTCAGCGGGAGAGGCCTACAATGAGCAGTTCTTC.

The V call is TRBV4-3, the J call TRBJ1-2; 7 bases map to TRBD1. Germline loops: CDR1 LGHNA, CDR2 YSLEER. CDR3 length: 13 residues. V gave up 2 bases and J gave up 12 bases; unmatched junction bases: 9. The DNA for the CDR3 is TGCGCCAGCAGCCAACGAGACAGGGATGGGCACACCTTC. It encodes CASSQRDRDGHTF.

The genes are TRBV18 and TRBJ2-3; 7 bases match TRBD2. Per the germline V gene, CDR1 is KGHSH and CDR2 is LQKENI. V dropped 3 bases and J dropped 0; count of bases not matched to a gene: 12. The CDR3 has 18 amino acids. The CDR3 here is CASSPLLPDSGSTDTQYF. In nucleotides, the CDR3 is TGTGCCAGCTCACCCCTCCTACCGGATAGCGGGAGCACAGATACGCAGTATTTT.

CDR3 residues: CAWSQRGLRHSPLHF. CDR3 coding DNA: TGTGCCTGGAGTCAAAGGGGTTTAAGGCATTCACCCCTCCACTTT. The V gene is TRBV30, the J gene TRBJ1-6; TRBD1 is a possible D gene (5 bases). Trimming removed 2 bases from V and 8 bases from J, with 16 bases in between. There are 15 residues in the CDR3. Germline-derived CDR1 and CDR2 are GTSNPN and SVGIG (reference sequence).

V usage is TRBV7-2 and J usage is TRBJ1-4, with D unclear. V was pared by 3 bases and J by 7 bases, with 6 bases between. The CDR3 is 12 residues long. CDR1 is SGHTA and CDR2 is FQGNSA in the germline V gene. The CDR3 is CASSFYGEKLFF. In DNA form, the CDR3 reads TGTGCCAGCAGCTTCTATGGTGAAAAACTGTTTTTT.

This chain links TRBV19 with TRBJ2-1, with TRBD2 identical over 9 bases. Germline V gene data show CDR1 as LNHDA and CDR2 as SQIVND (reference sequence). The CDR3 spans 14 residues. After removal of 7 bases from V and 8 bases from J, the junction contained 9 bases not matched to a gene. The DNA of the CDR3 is TGTGCCAGTAAGCGGCTAGCGGGATGGGATGAGCAGTTCTTC. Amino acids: CASKRLAGWDEQFF.

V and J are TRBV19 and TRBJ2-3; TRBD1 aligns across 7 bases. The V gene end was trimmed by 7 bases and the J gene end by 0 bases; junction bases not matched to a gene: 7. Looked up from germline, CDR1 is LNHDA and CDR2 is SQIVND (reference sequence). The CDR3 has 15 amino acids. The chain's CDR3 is CASNYRGPSTDTQYF. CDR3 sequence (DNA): TGTGCCAGTAACTACAGGGGCCCAAGCACAGATACGCAGTATTTT.

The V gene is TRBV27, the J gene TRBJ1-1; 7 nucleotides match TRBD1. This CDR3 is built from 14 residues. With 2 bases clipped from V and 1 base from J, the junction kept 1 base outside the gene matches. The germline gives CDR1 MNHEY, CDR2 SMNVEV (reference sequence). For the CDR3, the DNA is TGTGCCAGCAGTTTAACAGGGGCGAACACTGAAGCTTTCTTT. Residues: CASSLTGANTEAFF.

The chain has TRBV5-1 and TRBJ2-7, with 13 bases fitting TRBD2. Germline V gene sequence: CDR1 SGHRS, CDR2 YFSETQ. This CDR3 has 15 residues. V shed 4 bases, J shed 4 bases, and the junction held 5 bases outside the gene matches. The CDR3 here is CASSNRLAGGYEQYF. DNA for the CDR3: TGCGCCAGCAGCAATAGACTAGCGGGAGGTTACGAGCAGTACTTC.

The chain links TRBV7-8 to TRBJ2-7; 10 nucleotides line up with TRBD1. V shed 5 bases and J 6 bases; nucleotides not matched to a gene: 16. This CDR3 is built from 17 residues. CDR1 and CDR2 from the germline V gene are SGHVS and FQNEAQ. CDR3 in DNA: TGTGCCAGCAGCGCTAAAACGCCCGGGACAGGGGATTTCGAGCAGTACTTC. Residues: CASSAKTPGTGDFEQYF. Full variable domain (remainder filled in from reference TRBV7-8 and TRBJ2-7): GAGVSQSPRYKVAKRGQDVALRCDPISGHVSLFWYQQALGQGPEFLTYFQNEAQLDKSGLPSDRFFAERPEGSVSTLKIQRTQQEDSAVYLCASSAKTPGTGDFEQYFGPGTRLTVT.

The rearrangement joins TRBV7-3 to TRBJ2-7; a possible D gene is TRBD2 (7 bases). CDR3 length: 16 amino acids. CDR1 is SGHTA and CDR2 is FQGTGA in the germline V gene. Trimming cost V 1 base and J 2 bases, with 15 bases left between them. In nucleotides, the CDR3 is TGTGCCAGCAGCTTAATGCAGGCGGGGGCTCCCTACGAGCAGTACTTC. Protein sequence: CASSLMQAGAPYEQYF.

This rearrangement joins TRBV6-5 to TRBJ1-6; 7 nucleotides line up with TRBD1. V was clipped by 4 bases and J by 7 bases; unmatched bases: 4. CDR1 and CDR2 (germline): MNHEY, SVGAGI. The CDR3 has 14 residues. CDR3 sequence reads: CASSSDRVNSPLHF. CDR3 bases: TGTGCCAGCAGTTCTGACAGGGTAAATTCACCCCTCCACTTT.

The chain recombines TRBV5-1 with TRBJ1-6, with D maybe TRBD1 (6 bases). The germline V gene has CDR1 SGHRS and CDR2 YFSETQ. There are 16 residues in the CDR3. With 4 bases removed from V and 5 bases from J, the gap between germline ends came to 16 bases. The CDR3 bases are TGCGCCAGCAGCCTTGAAGGGGGTTACGATAATTCACCCCTCCACTTT. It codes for CASSLEGGYDNSPLHF. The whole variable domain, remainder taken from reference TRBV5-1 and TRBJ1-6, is KAGVTQTPRYLIKTRGQQVTLSCSPISGHRSVSWYQQTPGQGLQFLFEYFSETQRNKGNFPGRFSGRQFSNSRSEMNVSTLELGDSALYLCASSLEGGYDNSPLHFGNGTRLTVT.

CDR3 in amino acids: CASSIDRRFNSPLHF. CDR3 DNA: TGTGCCAGTAGTATAGATCGCAGATTTAATTCACCCCTCCACTTT. The chain couples TRBV19 to TRBJ1-6; D unclear. The CDR3 sequence is 15 residues long. Trimming shortened V by 0 bases and J by 6 bases, and 9 bases separated the two germline ends. Germline CDR1 is LNHDA and CDR2 is SQIVND (reference sequence).

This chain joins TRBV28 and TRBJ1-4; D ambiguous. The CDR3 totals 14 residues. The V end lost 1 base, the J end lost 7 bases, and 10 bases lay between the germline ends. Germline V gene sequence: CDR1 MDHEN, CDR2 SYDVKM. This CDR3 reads CASSLYMLSEKLFF. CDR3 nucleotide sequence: TGTGCCAGCAGTTTATACATGCTCAGTGAAAAACTGTTTTTT. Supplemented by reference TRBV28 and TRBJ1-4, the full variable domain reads DVKVTQSSRYLVKRTGEKVFLECVQDMDHENMFWYRQDPGLGLRLIYFSYDVKMKEKGDIPEGYSVSREKKERFSLILESASTNQTSMYLCASSLYMLSEKLFFGSGTQLSVL.

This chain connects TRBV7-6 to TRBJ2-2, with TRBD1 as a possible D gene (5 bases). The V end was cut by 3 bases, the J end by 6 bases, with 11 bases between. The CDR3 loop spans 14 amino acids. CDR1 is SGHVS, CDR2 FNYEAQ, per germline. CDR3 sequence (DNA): TGTGCCAGCAGCTTCGGATCAGGGTCCGGGGAGCTGTTTTTT. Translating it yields CASSFGSGSGELFF. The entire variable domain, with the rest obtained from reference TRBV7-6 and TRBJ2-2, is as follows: GAGVSQSPRYKVTKRGQDVALRCDPISGHVSLYWYRQALGQGPEFLTYFNYEAQQDKSGLPNDRFSAERPEGSISTLTIQRTEQRDSAMYRCASSFGSGSGELFFGEGSRLTVL.